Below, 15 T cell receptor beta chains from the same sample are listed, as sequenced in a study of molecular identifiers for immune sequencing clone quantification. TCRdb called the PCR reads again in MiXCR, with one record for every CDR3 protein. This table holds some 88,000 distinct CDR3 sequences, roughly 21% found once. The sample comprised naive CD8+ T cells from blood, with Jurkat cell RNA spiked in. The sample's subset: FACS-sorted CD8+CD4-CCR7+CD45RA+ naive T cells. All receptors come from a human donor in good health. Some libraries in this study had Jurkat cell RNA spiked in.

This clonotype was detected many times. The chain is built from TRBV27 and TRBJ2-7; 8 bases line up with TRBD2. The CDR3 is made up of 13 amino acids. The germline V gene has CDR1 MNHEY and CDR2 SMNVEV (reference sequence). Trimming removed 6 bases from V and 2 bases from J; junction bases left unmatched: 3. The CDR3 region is CASSLRGAYEQYF. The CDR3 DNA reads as TGTGCCAGCAGCTTGCGGGGGGCCTACGAGCAGTACTTC.

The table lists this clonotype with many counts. The DNA for the CDR3 is TGTGCCAGCAGTGAAAACAGCGGCCTCCAGCCCCAGCATTTT. Amino acids: CASSENSGLQPQHF. The rearrangement joins TRBV2 to TRBJ1-5; D call uncertain. V lost 2 bases, J lost 7 bases, and 12 bases lay in between. The germline V gene has CDR1 SNHLY and CDR2 FYNNEI. This CDR3 is built from 14 residues.

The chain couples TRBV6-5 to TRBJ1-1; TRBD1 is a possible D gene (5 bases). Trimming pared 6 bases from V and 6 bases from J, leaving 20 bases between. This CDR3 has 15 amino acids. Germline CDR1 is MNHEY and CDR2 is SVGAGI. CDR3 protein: CASRVPGPRFPEAFF. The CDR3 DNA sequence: TGTGCCAGCAGGGTCCCGGGACCTCGGTTCCCTGAAGCTTTCTTT.

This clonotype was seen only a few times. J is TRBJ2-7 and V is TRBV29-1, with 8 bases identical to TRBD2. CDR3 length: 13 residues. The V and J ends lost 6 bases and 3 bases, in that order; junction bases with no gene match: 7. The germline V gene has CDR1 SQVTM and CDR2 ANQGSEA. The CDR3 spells CSVGTRNYYEQYF. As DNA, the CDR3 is TGCAGCGTCGGGACTAGAAACTACTACGAGCAGTACTTC.

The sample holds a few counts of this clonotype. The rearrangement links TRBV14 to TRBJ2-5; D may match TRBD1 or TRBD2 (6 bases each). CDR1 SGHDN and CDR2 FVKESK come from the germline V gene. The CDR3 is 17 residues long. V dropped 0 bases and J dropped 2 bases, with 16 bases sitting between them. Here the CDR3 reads CASSQDRGEQPQETQYF. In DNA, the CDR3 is TGTGCCAGCAGCCAAGATAGGGGGGAGCAGCCTCAAGAGACCCAGTACTTC. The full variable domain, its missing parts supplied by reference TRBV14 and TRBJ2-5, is EAGVTQFPSHSVIEKGQTVTLRCDPISGHDNLYWYRRVMGKEIKFLLHFVKESKQDESGMPNNRFLAERTGGTYSTLKVQPAELEDSGVYFCASSQDRGEQPQETQYFGPGTRLLVL.

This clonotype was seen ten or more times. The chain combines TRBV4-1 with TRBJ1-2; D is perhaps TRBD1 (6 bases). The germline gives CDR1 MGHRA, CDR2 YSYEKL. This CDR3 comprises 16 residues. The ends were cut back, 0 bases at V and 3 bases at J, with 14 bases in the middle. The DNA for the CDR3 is TGCGCCAGCAGCCAAGACGCAGGGGTAGGATACTATGGCTACACCTTC. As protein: CASSQDAGVGYYGYTF.

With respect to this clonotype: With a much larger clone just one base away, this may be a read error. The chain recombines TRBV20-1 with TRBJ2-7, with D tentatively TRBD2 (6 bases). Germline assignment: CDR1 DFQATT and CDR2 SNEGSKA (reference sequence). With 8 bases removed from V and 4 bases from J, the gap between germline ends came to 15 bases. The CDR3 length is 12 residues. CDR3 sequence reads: CSPQTAGYEQYF. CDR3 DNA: TGCAGTCCTCAAACCGCGGGGTACGAGCAGTACTTC.

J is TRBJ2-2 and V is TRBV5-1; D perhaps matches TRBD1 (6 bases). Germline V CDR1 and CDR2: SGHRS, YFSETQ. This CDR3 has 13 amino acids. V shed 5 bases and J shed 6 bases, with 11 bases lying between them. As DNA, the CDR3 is TGCGCCAGCAGTATTACAGGGCCCGGGGAGCTGTTTTTT. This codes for CASSITGPGELFF.

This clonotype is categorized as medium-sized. For the CDR3, the DNA is TGCGCCAGCAGTGAATTGGACCATGGCACAGATACGCAGTATTTT. Amino acid sequence: CASSELDHGTDTQYF. The chain links TRBV5-1 to TRBJ2-3; D gene unclear. In germline, CDR1 is SGHRS, CDR2 YFSETQ. Deletions cut 5 bases from V and 1 base from J, with 14 bases between. This CDR3 spans 15 amino acids.

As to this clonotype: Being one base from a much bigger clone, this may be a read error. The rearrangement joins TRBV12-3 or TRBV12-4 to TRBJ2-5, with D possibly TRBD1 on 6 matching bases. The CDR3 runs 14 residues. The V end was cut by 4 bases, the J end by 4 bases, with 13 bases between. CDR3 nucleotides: TGTGCCAGCAGTTCAACAGGGATTCGAGAGACCCAGTACTTC. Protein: CASSSTGIRETQYF.

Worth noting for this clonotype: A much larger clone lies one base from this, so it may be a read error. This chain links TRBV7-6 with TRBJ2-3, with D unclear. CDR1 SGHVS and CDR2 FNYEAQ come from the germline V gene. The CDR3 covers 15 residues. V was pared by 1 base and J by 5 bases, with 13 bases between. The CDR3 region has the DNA TGTGCCAGCAGCTTAGTACAGCCTAGATTAGATACGCAGTATTTT. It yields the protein CASSLVQPRLDTQYF.

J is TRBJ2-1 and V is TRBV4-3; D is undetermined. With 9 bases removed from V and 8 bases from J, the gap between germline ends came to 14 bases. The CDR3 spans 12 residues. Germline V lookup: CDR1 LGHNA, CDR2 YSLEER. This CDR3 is CASSTSGYEQFF. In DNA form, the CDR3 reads TGCGCCAGTTCAACCTCGGGCTATGAGCAGTTCTTC.

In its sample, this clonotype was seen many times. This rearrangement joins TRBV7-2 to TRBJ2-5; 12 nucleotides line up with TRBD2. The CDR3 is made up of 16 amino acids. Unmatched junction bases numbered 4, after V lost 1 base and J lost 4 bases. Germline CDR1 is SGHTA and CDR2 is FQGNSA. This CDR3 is CASSLGASGRVETQYF. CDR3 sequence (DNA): TGTGCCAGCAGCTTAGGGGCTAGCGGGAGGGTAGAGACCCAGTACTTC.

CDR3 DNA: TGTGCCGCCCGCGGACTCCTCTACCCGTTTGCCGAGCAGTACTTC. This encodes CAARGLLYPFAEQYF. This sequence joins TRBV6-1 and TRBJ2-7; possible D gene TRBD2, 5 bases. This CDR3 spans 15 amino acids. Germline loops: CDR1 MNHNS, CDR2 SASEGT. The ends were cut back, 11 bases at V and 6 bases at J, with 26 bases in the middle.

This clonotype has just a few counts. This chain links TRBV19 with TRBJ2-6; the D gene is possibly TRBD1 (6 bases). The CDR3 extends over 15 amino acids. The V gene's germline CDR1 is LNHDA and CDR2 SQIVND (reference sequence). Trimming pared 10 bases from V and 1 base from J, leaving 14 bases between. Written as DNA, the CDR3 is TGTGCCACCAAGGAAGGGGGTTCTGGGGCCAACGTCCTGACTTTC. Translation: CATKEGGSGANVLTF.